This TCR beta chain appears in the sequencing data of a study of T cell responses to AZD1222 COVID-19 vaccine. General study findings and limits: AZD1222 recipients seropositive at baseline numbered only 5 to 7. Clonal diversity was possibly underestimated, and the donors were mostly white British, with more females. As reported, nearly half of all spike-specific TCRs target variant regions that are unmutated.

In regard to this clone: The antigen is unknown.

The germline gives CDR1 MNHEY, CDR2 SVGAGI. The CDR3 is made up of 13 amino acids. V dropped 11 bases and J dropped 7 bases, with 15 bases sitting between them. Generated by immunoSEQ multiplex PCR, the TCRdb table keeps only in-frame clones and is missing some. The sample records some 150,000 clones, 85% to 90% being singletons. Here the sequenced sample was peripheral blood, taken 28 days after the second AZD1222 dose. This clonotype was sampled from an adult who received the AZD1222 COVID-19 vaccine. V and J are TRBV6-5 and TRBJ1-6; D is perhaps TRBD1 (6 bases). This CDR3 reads CAVRGSMNSPLHF. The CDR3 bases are TGTGCCGTTAGGGGGTCAATGAATTCACCCCTCCACTTT.